This TCR beta chain originates from a study of blood T cell repertoires in COVID-19. As for the study in general: T cells, B-cell-depleted T cells, or PBMCs supplied cDNA or gDNA.

Sequencing used immunoSEQ multiplex PCR; TCRdb keeps in-frame clones, though not all of them. The sample records 250,000 to 350,000 clones, 75% to 90% being singletons. CDR1 is MNHEY and CDR2 is SVGAGI in the germline V gene. This CDR3 has 13 residues. The V gene lost 7 bases and the J gene lost 4 bases, with 13 bases spanning the gap. Only a few counts were recorded for this clone. The V call is TRBV6-5, the J call TRBJ1-2, with D unresolved. The TCR comes from a young man with acute or convalescent COVID-19. The sample comprised peripheral blood. CDR3 in DNA: TGTGCCAGCAACCTTCAATTTAGCTATGGCTACACCTTC. Protein: CASNLQFSYGYTF.